This T cell receptor beta chain was retrieved from a study of blood T cell repertoires in COVID-19. Study at large: PBMCs, B-cell-depleted T cells, or T cells were the source of the cDNA or gDNA that made up the material.

V shed 7 bases and J shed 0 bases, with 9 bases lying between them. CDR3 length equals 13 residues. CDR1 and CDR2 from the germline V gene are WNHNN and SYGVQD (reference sequence). Generated by immunoSEQ multiplex PCR, the TCRdb table keeps only in-frame clones and is missing some. The sample yields some 250,000 clones, about 80% seen once. This clone was seen only a few times. V gene TRBV10-1 combines with J gene TRBJ1-1, with D possibly TRBD1 on 6 matching bases. This sequence was found in a woman of 80 years or more with acute or convalescent COVID-19. What was sequenced was peripheral blood. CDR3 sequence: CASMGQLNTEAFF. In nucleotides, the CDR3 is TGCGCCAGCATGGGACAACTGAACACTGAAGCTTTCTTT.